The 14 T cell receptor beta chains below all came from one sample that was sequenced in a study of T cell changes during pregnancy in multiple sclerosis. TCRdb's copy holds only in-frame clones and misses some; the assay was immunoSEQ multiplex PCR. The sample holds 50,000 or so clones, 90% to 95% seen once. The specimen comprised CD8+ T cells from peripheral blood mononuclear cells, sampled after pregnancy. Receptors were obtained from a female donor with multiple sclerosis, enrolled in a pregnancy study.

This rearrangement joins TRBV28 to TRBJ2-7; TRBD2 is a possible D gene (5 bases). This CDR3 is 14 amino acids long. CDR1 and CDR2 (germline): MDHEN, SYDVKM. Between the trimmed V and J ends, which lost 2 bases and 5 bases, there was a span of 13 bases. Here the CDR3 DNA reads TGTGCCAGCAGTTTAATAGAGGGTACAAACGAGCAGTACTTC. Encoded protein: CASSLIEGTNEQYF.

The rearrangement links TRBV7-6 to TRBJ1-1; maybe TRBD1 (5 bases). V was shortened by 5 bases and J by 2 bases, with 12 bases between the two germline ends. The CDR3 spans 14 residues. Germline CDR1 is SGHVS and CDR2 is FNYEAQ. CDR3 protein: CASSPGGVNTEAFF. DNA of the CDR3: TGTGCCAGCAGCCCCGGGGGGGTTAACACTGAAGCTTTCTTT.

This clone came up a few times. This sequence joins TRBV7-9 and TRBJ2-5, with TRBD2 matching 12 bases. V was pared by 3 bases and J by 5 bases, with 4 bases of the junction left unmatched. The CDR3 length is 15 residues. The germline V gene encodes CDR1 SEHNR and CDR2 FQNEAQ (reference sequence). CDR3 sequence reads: CASSFLAGGQETQYF. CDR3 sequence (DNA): TGTGCCAGCAGCTTCCTAGCGGGGGGGCAGGAGACCCAGTACTTC.

The CDR3 spells CASRQSGGYEQYF. The CDR3 bases are TGTGCCAGTCGGCAATCCGGAGGCTACGAGCAGTACTTC. The chain combines TRBV19 with TRBJ2-7; TRBD2 might be the D (5 bases). This CDR3 comprises 13 residues. Trimming shortened V by 8 bases and J by 3 bases, and 14 bases separated the two germline ends. Germline V gene data show CDR1 as LNHDA and CDR2 as SQIVND (reference sequence).

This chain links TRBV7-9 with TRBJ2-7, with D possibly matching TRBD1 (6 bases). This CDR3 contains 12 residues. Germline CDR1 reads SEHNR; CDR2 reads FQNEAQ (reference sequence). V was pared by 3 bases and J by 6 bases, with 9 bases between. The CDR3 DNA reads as TGTGCCAGCAGCTTCCAGGGGTCCGAGCAGTACTTC. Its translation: CASSFQGSEQYF.

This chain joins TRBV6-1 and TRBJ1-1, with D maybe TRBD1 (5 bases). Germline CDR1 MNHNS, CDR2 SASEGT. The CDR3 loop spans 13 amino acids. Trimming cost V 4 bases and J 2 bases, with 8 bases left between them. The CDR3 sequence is CASSGQGNTEAFF. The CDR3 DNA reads TGTGCCAGCAGTGGTCAGGGAAACACTGAAGCTTTCTTT.

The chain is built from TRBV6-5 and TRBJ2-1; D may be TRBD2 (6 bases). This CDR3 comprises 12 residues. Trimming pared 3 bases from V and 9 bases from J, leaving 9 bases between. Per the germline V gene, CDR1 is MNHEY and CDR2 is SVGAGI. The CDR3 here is CASSYGGTEQFF. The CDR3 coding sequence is TGTGCCAGCAGTTATGGGGGGACTGAGCAGTTCTTC.

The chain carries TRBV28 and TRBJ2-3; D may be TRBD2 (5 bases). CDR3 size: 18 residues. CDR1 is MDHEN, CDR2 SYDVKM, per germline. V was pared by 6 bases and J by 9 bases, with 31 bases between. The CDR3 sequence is CASSHRASIPLRGRTQYF. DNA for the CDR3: TGTGCCAGCAGCCACCGGGCTAGCATCCCACTTCGAGGTCGCACGCAGTATTTT. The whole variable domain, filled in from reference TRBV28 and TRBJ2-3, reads DVKVTQSSRYLVKRTGEKVFLECVQDMDHENMFWYRQDPGLGLRLIYFSYDVKMKEKGDIPEGYSVSREKKERFSLILESASTNQTSMYLCASSHRASIPLRGRTQYFGPGTRLTVL.

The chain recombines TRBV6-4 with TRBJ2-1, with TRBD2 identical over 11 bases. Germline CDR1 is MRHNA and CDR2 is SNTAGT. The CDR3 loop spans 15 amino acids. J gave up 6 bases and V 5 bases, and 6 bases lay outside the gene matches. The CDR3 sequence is CASSWLAGGPNEQFF. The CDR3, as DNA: TGTGCCAGCAGTTGGCTAGCGGGAGGACCCAATGAGCAGTTCTTC.

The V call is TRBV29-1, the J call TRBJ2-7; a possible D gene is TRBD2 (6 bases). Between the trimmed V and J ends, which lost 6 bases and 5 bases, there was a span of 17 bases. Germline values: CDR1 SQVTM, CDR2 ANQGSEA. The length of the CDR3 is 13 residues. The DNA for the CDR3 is TGCAGCGTCAAGACAGTGGCGGGGCACGAGCAGTACTTC. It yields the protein CSVKTVAGHEQYF.

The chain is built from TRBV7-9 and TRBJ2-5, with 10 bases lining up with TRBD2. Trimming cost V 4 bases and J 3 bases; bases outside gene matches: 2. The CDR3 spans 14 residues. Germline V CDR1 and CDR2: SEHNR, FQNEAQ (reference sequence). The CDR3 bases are TGTGCCAGCAGCTCCAGCGGGGGGGAAGAGACCCAGTACTTC. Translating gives CASSSSGGEETQYF. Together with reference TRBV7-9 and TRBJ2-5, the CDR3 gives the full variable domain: DTGVSQNPRHKITKRGQNVTFRCDPISEHNRLYWYRQTLGQGPEFLTYFQNEAQLEKSRLLSDRFSAERPKGSFSTLEIQRTEQGDSAMYLCASSSSGGEETQYFGPGTRLLVL.

CDR3 residues: CSVVETHGEQFF. CDR3 bases: TGCAGCGTTGTGGAGACGCACGGTGAGCAGTTCTTC. V usage is TRBV29-1 and J usage is TRBJ2-1; no firm D call. The germline CDR1 and CDR2 sequences are SQVTM and ANQGSEA. Trimming stripped 4 bases from V and 9 bases from J, with 13 bases between. This CDR3 contains 12 residues.

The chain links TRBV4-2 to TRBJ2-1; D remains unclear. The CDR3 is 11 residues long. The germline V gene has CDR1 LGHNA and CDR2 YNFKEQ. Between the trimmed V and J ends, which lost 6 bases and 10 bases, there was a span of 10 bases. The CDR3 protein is CASRENGEQFF. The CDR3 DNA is TGTGCCAGCAGAGAAAACGGGGAGCAGTTCTTC.

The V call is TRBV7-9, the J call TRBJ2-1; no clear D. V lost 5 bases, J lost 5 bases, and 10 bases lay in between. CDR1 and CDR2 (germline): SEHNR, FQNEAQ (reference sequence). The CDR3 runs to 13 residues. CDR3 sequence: CASSPDTHNEQFF. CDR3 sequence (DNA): TGTGCCAGCAGCCCCGACACTCACAATGAGCAGTTCTTC.